The text below deals with one T cell receptor beta chain. Its specificity is not known. Other DNA sequences in the sample encode the same CDR3. Peripheral blood came from all dose cohorts at three timepoints. The data were produced by immunoSEQ multiplex PCR, yet TCRdb's version contains in-frame clones alone and is incomplete. Of about 93,000 clones in the sample, 90% to 95% are singletons; the top ten hold 2% to 3%. These data are taken from a study of OX40 agonist ivuxolimab in advanced cancers. Background on the study: Those enrolled were approximately 83% male, with a mean age of 60 years and ages from about 20 to 80. Two cutaneous melanoma patients and one hepatocellular carcinoma patient, three in all, had partial responses. Study-wide results and caveats: Among the lowest levels of clonal expansion were found in partial responders at 0.1-3.0 mg/kg.

The V and J ends lost 3 bases and 5 bases, in that order; junction bases with no gene match: 6. This CDR3 has 15 amino acids. Germline assignment: CDR1 SGHTA and CDR2 FQGNSA. This sample comprised CD4+ or CD8+ T cells sorted from blood, obtained in a trial of the OX40 agonist ivuxolimab. The receptor was derived from an adult with an advanced solid tumor such as melanoma, head and neck, liver or kidney cancer. The chain carries TRBV7-2 and TRBJ2-5; 10 bases are shared with TRBD1. The CDR3 sequence is CASSLQTGGPETQYF. The CDR3 DNA reads TGTGCCAGCAGCTTGCAGACAGGGGGCCCGGAGACCCAGTACTTC.